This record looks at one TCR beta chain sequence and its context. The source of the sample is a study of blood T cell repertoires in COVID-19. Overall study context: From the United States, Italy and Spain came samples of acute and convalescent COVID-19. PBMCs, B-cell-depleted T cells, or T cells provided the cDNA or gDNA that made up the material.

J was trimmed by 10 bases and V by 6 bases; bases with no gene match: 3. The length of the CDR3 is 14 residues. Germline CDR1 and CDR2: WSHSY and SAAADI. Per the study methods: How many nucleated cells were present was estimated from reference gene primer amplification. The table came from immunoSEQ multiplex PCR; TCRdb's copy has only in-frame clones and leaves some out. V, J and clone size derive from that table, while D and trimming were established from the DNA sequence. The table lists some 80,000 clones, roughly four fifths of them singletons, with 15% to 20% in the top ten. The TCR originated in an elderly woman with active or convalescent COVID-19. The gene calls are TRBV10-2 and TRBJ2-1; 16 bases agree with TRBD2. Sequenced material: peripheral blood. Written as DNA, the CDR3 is TGCGCCAGCAGAAAGGGACTAGCGGGGGGGGAGCAGTTCTTC. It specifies CASRKGLAGGEQFF.